The entry below gives a single TCR beta chain sequence along with its context. J gave up 5 bases and V 2 bases, and 8 bases lay outside the gene matches. The CDR3 has 17 residues. Produced via immunoSEQ multiplex PCR; TCRdb's table is partial and in-frame only. Among 25,000 to 40,000 clones listed, around 85% were seen once. The sample originates from a study of blood T cell repertoires in COVID-19. The receptor comes from a human donor in a cohort sampled during active COVID-19. The chain couples TRBV23-1 to TRBJ2-3; 12 nucleotides align to TRBD2. TRBV23-1 is sorted into the ORF group, with uncertain function. The specimen was peripheral blood. CDR3 region: CASSQSLAGGPIDTQYF. The DNA of the CDR3 is TGCGCCAGCAGTCAAAGTCTAGCGGGGGGGCCCATAGATACGCAGTATTTT.